This entry describes one T cell receptor (beta chain). V gave up 6 bases and J gave up 0 bases, with 9 bases separating them. The CDR3 has 14 residues. The germline CDR1 and CDR2 sequences are SGHDN and FVKESK. The sample belongs to a study of cytomegalovirus exposure and HLA in healthy donors. Separation from the 666-subject first cohort characterized the 120-subject validation cohort, to which the donors belonged. Sequencing used immunoSEQ multiplex PCR; TCRdb keeps in-frame clones, though not all of them. In the table there are approximately 200,000 clones, roughly 81% of which are singletons. V usage is TRBV14 and J usage is TRBJ1-3; no clear D gene. The sequenced sample consisted of PBMCs. This TCR was recovered from a woman between 25 and 40 years old in good health and CMV-seronegative. CDR3 protein: CASRRASSGNTIYF. As DNA, the CDR3 is TGTGCCAGCAGGCGGGCCTCCTCTGGAAACACCATATATTTT.